This TCR beta chain was captured in a study of radiation and T cells in renal cell carcinoma. Profiling relied on immunoSEQ multiplex PCR, and the TCRdb table lists in-frame clones only, not all of them. The table shows 65,000 or so clones, with around three quarters occurring only once. Documented time point: blood 4 weeks post-SBRT, at nephrectomy. Specified treatment: 15 Gy SBRT to primary tumor, nephrectomy 4 weeks later. Nephrectomy followed 15 Gy stereotactic body radiation by 4 weeks. Serial blood draws occurred at baseline and 2 and 4 weeks post-SBRT. The ends lost 2 bases at V and 7 bases at J; junction bases unmatched: 9. The CDR3 sequence is 16 residues long. Germline-derived CDR1 and CDR2 are GTSNPN and SVGIG (reference sequence).

The sequences come from blood, collected from a patient whose treatment included radiotherapy and nephrectomy. The chain has TRBV30 and TRBJ1-6, with TRBD1 matching 9 bases. The TCR was taken from a man aged 60 to 75 with renal cell carcinoma. CDR3 sequence (DNA): TGTGCCTGGAGTACCCCATCCGGGACAGGGAATTCACCCCTCCACTTT. The encoded protein is CAWSTPSGTGNSPLHF.